The 8 T cell receptor beta chains listed next were all sequenced from one sample in a study of blood T cell repertoires in COVID-19. The table came from immunoSEQ multiplex PCR; TCRdb's copy has only in-frame clones and leaves some out. This sample has 200,000 or so clones, with over 75% found just once. The sample consisted of peripheral blood. These receptors were obtained from a person aged 70 to 85 with COVID-19, enrolled during active disease.

The rearrangement joins TRBV11-1 to TRBJ2-2; TRBD1 is a possible D gene (6 bases). From germline, CDR1 is SGHAT and CDR2 FQDESV (reference sequence). The CDR3 contains 14 residues. V lost 7 bases and J 6 bases, leaving 15 bases between the germline ends. CDR3 nucleotide sequence: TGTGCCAGCAACCCGGGACAAGAGGCCGGGGAGCTGTTTTTT. Translating it yields CASNPGQEAGELFF.

The chain has TRBV7-3 and TRBJ2-3, with TRBD2 matching 8 bases. The germline V gene encodes CDR1 SGHTA and CDR2 FQGTGA. The junction had 14 bases not matched to a gene; V was cut back by 1 base and J by 5 bases. The CDR3 has 18 amino acids. The CDR3 spells CASSLRPAVAGSLDTQYF. The CDR3 DNA follows: TGTGCCAGCAGCTTAAGGCCGGCGGTAGCGGGGTCGTTAGATACGCAGTATTTT.

Only one count was recorded for this clone. The J gene is TRBJ2-5, the V gene TRBV3-1 (or the pseudogene TRBV3-2); possible D gene TRBD1, 5 bases. The CDR3 runs to 16 residues. Trimming removed 3 bases from V and 9 bases from J, with 23 bases in between. Germline CDR1 LGHDT, CDR2 YNNKEL (reference sequence). The CDR3 sequence: CASSHNTQRQKRPQYF. DNA for the CDR3: TGTGCCAGCAGCCATAACACCCAACGACAGAAGAGACCCCAGTACTTC.

This sequence joins TRBV28 and TRBJ1-3; 7 bases agree with TRBD1. The V gene's germline CDR1 is MDHEN and CDR2 SYDVKM. CDR3 length: 14 residues. The J segment lost 2 bases and the V segment lost 3 bases, leaving 1 base of the junction unmatched. The CDR3 DNA sequence: TGTGCCAGCAGTTTCCAGGGGGCTGGAAACACCATATATTTT. It encodes CASSFQGAGNTIYF.

The CDR3 DNA is TGCGCCAGCAGCTGGGGATTGACAGGGGGCTCATCAGAGACCCAGTACTTC. This gives the protein CASSWGLTGGSSETQYF. The chain recombines TRBV5-1 with TRBJ2-5, with 10 bases identical to TRBD1. Germline lookup yields CDR1 SGHRS and CDR2 YFSETQ. Unmatched junction bases numbered 12, after V lost 3 bases and J lost 4 bases. The length of the CDR3 is 17 residues. Combining the CDR3 with reference TRBV5-1 and TRBJ2-5 gives the whole variable domain KAGVTQTPRYLIKTRGQQVTLSCSPISGHRSVSWYQQTPGQGLQFLFEYFSETQRNKGNFPGRFSGRQFSNSRSEMNVSTLELGDSALYLCASSWGLTGGSSETQYFGPGTRLLVL.

The V gene is TRBV7-9, the J gene TRBJ2-3, with 15 bases matching TRBD2. With 5 bases clipped from V and 5 bases from J, the junction kept 11 bases outside the gene matches. Germline CDR1 and CDR2: SEHNR and FQNEAQ (reference sequence). This CDR3 contains 18 residues. The chain's CDR3 is CASSPTPGLAGGRDTQYF. CDR3 DNA sequence: TGTGCCAGCAGCCCTACGCCGGGACTAGCGGGGGGCCGAGATACGCAGTATTTT.

This chain joins TRBV5-1 and TRBJ1-1; possibly TRBD1 for D (5 bases). V was cut by 0 bases and J by 7 bases, with 25 bases left in between. CDR3 length: 18 residues. Germline CDR1 is SGHRS and CDR2 is YFSETQ. The CDR3 here is CASSLARSTTGLGGEAFF. Here the CDR3 DNA reads TGCGCCAGCAGCTTGGCACGTAGCACGACGGGGCTCGGGGGTGAAGCTTTCTTT.

The chain links TRBV5-8 to TRBJ1-2; D perhaps matches TRBD1 (5 bases). Germline assignment: CDR1 SGHTS and CDR2 YDEGEE. With 4 bases removed from V and 8 bases from J, the gap between germline ends came to 24 bases. The CDR3 contains 16 residues. The CDR3 reads CASSRRAGPLYLGYTF. The CDR3 nucleotides read TGTGCCAGCAGCCGACGAGCGGGACCGCTCTACCTCGGCTACACCTTC.